This passage covers 32 T cell receptor beta chains from one sample sequenced in a study of regulatory T cells in long-lasting Graves disease. Time point of the sample: newly diagnosed GD, antithyroid drugs for less than 3 months. RNA isolated from PBMCs was used to make the TCR library. For TCR beta, libraries came from iRepertoire HTBI primers and Arm-PCR of CDR3 regions. Each CDR3 protein gets one entry after TCRdb re-called the multiplex PCR reads with MiXCR. This table has about 400,000 distinct CDR3 sequences, over 12% appearing once. The same data also went into a second study, on T cells in Graves' hyperthyroidism and ophthalmopathy.

Sequenced material: peripheral blood mononuclear cells (PBMCs), taken at new diagnosis, from a patient treated with antithyroid drugs. Every receptor here comes from a woman in her 40s with Graves disease.

Ten or more counts support this clonotype. The rearrangement joins TRBV24-1 to TRBJ2-7, with D perhaps TRBD2 (7 bases). This CDR3 has 13 amino acids. Trimming took off 9 bases at V and 5 bases at J, with 16 bases between the two ends. Germline CDR1 is KGHDR and CDR2 is SFDVKD. The CDR3, as DNA: TGTGCCACCCAGAGGGGGGGATTGAACGAGCAGTACTTC. It encodes CATQRGGLNEQYF.

This clonotype was seen a handful of times. The gene calls are TRBV6-5 and TRBJ2-2, with 9 bases that match TRBD2. The V gene's germline CDR1 is MNHEY and CDR2 SVGAGI. This CDR3 has 15 amino acids. V lost 4 bases, J lost 6 bases, and 6 bases stayed unmatched. The CDR3 DNA follows: TGTGCCAGCAGTTTGACTAGCGGATGGGCCGGGGAGCTGTTTTTT. It encodes CASSLTSGWAGELFF.

The chain has TRBV19 and TRBJ1-5; possible D gene TRBD1, 5 bases. Germline loops: CDR1 LNHDA, CDR2 SQIVND (reference sequence). Trimming removed 5 bases at V and 5 bases at J, with 19 bases between. The length of the CDR3 is 16 residues. The CDR3 here is CASSPGGLITDQPQHF. DNA for the CDR3: TGTGCCAGTAGTCCGGGGGGGTTGATTACCGATCAGCCCCAGCATTTT. Variable domain in full (rest from reference TRBV19 and TRBJ1-5): DGGITQSPKYLFRKEGQNVTLSCEQNLNHDAMYWYRQDPGQGLRLIYYSQIVNDFQKGDIAEGYSVSREKKESFPLTVTSAQKNPTAFYLCASSPGGLITDQPQHFGDGTRLSIL.

This clonotype was counted many times. The chain joins TRBV27 to TRBJ1-2; the match to TRBD1 covers 7 bases. The junction had 7 bases not matched to a gene; V was cut back by 4 bases and J by 2 bases. This CDR3 comprises 15 residues. Germline values: CDR1 MNHEY, CDR2 SMNVEV (reference sequence). The CDR3 bases are TGTGCCAGCAGTTCCGCTGACAGGGCGAACTATGGCTACACCTTC. It specifies CASSSADRANYGYTF.

J is TRBJ1-2 and V is TRBV6-2 or TRBV6-3, with D maybe TRBD1 (5 bases). Germline CDR1 and CDR2: MNHEY and SVGEGT. The germline V and J ends were trimmed by 4 bases and 8 bases, with 11 bases remaining between them. There are 12 residues in the CDR3. The CDR3 reads CASSSGEYGYTF. The CDR3 coding sequence is TGTGCCAGCAGTTCGGGGGAATACGGCTACACCTTC.

This clonotype was counted at least ten times. The CDR3 nucleotides read TGTGCCAGCAGAGGGACAGGGGGCGCCTTCGGGGAGCTGTTTTTT. Amino acid sequence: CASRGTGGAFGELFF. The rearrangement joins TRBV12-3 or TRBV12-4 to TRBJ2-2, with 12 nucleotides matching TRBD1. V shed 6 bases and J 7 bases; nucleotides not matched to a gene: 6. This CDR3 contains 15 residues.

V is TRBV19 and J is TRBJ2-7; D is perhaps TRBD2 (6 bases). The CDR3 has 15 amino acids. Trimming took 3 bases from V and 3 from J, leaving 15 bases between them. Per germline, CDR1 LNHDA and CDR2 SQIVND (reference sequence). This chain's CDR3 is CASSMGTSRYYEQYF. The CDR3 DNA reads TGTGCCAGTAGTATGGGAACTAGCAGATACTACGAGCAGTACTTC.

A few counts support this clonotype. The chain combines TRBV20-1 with TRBJ2-3; 10 nucleotides align to TRBD1. There are 16 residues in the CDR3. V shed 3 bases, J shed 4 bases, and the junction held 10 bases outside the gene matches. Germline V gives CDR1 DFQATT, CDR2 SNEGSKA (reference sequence). This CDR3 is CSASAAGQGGADTQYF. CDR3 nucleotide sequence: TGCAGTGCTAGTGCTGCTGGACAGGGGGGGGCAGATACGCAGTATTTT.

The chain employs TRBV20-1 and TRBJ2-1; no reliable D call. This CDR3 is 13 amino acids long. Germline V CDR1 and CDR2: DFQATT, SNEGSKA (reference sequence). V dropped 6 bases and J dropped 2 bases, with 11 bases sitting between them. The DNA of the CDR3 is TGCAGTGCATCCGCGATCCCCTACAATGAGCAGTTCTTC. Protein sequence: CSASAIPYNEQFF.

This clonotype has a count of ten or more. This chain connects TRBV11-2 to TRBJ2-7, with a possible D match to TRBD1 (5 bases). This CDR3 spans 14 amino acids. V was cut by 6 bases and J by 5 bases, with 17 bases left in between. The V gene's germline CDR1 is SGHAT and CDR2 FQNNGV. The CDR3, as DNA: TGTGCCAGCAGGGCGACAGCAACCTCTGACGAGCAGTACTTC. This gives the protein CASRATATSDEQYF. Complete variable domain (other parts from reference TRBV11-2 and TRBJ2-7): EAGVAQSPRYKIIEKRQSVAFWCNPISGHATLYWYQQILGQGPKLLIQFQNNGVVDDSQLPKDRFSAERLKGVDSTLKIQPAKLEDSAVYLCASRATATSDEQYFGPGTRLTVT.

This clonotype was detected many times. This chain uses TRBV20-1 with TRBJ2-1, with a possible D match to TRBD2 (6 bases). Germline CDR1 and CDR2: DFQATT and SNEGSKA (reference sequence). This CDR3 contains 14 residues. Trimming shortened V by 6 bases and J by 9 bases, and 21 bases separated the two germline ends. The CDR3 loop reads CSASELAYLSEQFF. The CDR3 DNA sequence: TGCAGTGCCTCCGAACTAGCTTACCTCAGTGAGCAGTTCTTC.

There are many counts of this clonotype. The chain is built from TRBV19 and TRBJ2-7; D may be TRBD1 (7 bases). This CDR3 comprises 18 residues. Looked up from germline, CDR1 is LNHDA and CDR2 is SQIVND (reference sequence). V lost 3 bases and J lost 1, with 22 bases in between. The CDR3 DNA is TGTGCCAGTAGTATGGTAGGGCGGGGACAGACTAATTCCTACGAGCAGTACTTC. It is translated as CASSMVGRGQTNSYEQYF.

This clonotype showed up many times. The genes are TRBV10-3 and TRBJ2-7, with 8 bases matching TRBD1. With 4 bases clipped from V and 2 bases from J, the junction kept 4 bases outside the gene matches. Germline V CDR1 and CDR2: ENHRY, SYGVKD. The CDR3 is made up of 14 amino acids. CDR3 coding DNA: TGTGCCATCAGTGGCCGGGACAGGCCCTACGAGCAGTACTTC. Amino acids: CAISGRDRPYEQYF.

The V call is TRBV28, the J call TRBJ2-2; 8 bases match TRBD2. The trim removed 3 bases at V and 5 bases at J, leaving 11 bases unmatched. This CDR3 is built from 17 residues. The germline V gene has CDR1 MDHEN and CDR2 SYDVKM. CDR3 bases: TGTGCCAGCAGTTTCCCTACTAGCGGAAGAGGGACCGGGGAGCTGTTTTTT. Amino acids: CASSFPTSGRGTGELFF.

V usage is TRBV27 and J usage is TRBJ2-7; 16 positions match TRBD2. V lost 4 bases to trimming and J lost 6 bases; unmatched junction nucleotides: 15. The CDR3 loop spans 19 amino acids. Looked up from germline, CDR1 is MNHEY and CDR2 is SMNVEV (reference sequence). The CDR3 loop reads CASSSVPGLAGGPSVEQYF. CDR3 DNA: TGTGCCAGCAGTTCCGTCCCGGGACTAGCGGGAGGGCCCTCGGTCGAGCAGTACTTC.

This clonotype was detected many times. The chain combines TRBV9 with TRBJ2-1; D uncertain. This CDR3 has 13 residues. CDR1 SGDLS and CDR2 YYNGEE come from the germline V gene. Trimming left V 4 bases short and J 4 bases short, with 9 bases between. For the CDR3, the DNA is TGTGCCAGCAGCACCTACTTGTACAATGAGCAGTTCTTC. Translating it yields CASSTYLYNEQFF. The entire variable domain, with the rest obtained from reference TRBV9 and TRBJ2-1, is as follows: DSGVTQTPKHLITATGQRVTLRCSPRSGDLSVYWYQQSLDQGLQFLIQYYNGEERAKGNILERFSAQQFPDLHSELNLSSLELGDSALYFCASSTYLYNEQFFGPGTRLTVL.

Ten or more counts support this clonotype. The J gene is TRBJ2-7, the V gene TRBV9, with TRBD1 identical over 9 bases. The CDR3 length is 14 residues. From germline, CDR1 is SGDLS and CDR2 YYNGEE. J was trimmed by 7 bases and V by 4 bases; bases with no gene match: 9. CDR3 DNA sequence: TGTGCCAGCAGCCCCTCACAGGGGGCGTGGGAGCAGTACTTC. It yields the protein CASSPSQGAWEQYF.

This clonotype was seen at least ten times. The chain couples TRBV30 to TRBJ1-5; the D is unclear. The length of the CDR3 is 15 residues. Looked up from germline, CDR1 is GTSNPN and CDR2 is SVGIG (reference sequence). Deletions cut 0 bases from V and 0 bases from J, with 9 bases between. CDR3 in amino acids: CAWSVQGRSNQPQHF. The DNA for the CDR3 is TGTGCCTGGAGTGTACAAGGGCGTAGCAATCAGCCCCAGCATTTT.

This clonotype was found a few times. V and J are TRBV19 and TRBJ1-2, with 9 bases that match TRBD1. The CDR3 runs 16 residues. Germline V gene data show CDR1 as LNHDA and CDR2 as SQIVND (reference sequence). J was trimmed by 6 bases and V by 3 bases; bases with no gene match: 11. In nucleotides, the CDR3 is TGTGCCAGTAGTATTTTGCCGGGACAGGGTGAAGATGGCTACACCTTC. Translated, it gives CASSILPGQGEDGYTF. Full variable domain (remainder filled in from reference TRBV19 and TRBJ1-2): DGGITQSPKYLFRKEGQNVTLSCEQNLNHDAMYWYRQDPGQGLRLIYYSQIVNDFQKGDIAEGYSVSREKKESFPLTVTSAQKNPTAFYLCASSILPGQGEDGYTFGSGTRLTVV.

This clonotype has a count of ten or more. The chain links TRBV12-3 or TRBV12-4 to TRBJ1-2; D is possibly TRBD1 (5 bases). V was shortened by 7 bases and J by 9 bases, with 21 bases between the two germline ends. CDR3 length: 14 residues. CDR3 sequence (DNA): TGTGCCAGCACTCCCGGTAGGGGCTATGGCAGCTACACCTTC. This gives the protein CASTPGRGYGSYTF.

This rearrangement joins TRBV19 to TRBJ2-1; D tentatively fits TRBD1 or TRBD2 (5 bases each). V shed 4 bases and J shed 6 bases, with 10 bases lying between them. Germline V gene data show CDR1 as LNHDA and CDR2 as SQIVND (reference sequence). The CDR3 sequence is 13 residues long. The CDR3 protein is CASSTAGGNEQFF. The CDR3 DNA reads as TGTGCCAGTAGTACCGCTGGGGGCAATGAGCAGTTCTTC.

The chain carries TRBV4-2 and TRBJ2-7; maybe TRBD2 (6 bases). Germline values: CDR1 LGHNA, CDR2 YNFKEQ. Trimming cost V 0 bases and J 7 bases, with 13 bases left between them. The CDR3 is 14 residues long. This CDR3 reads CASSQERWSGEQYF. CDR3 coding DNA: TGTGCCAGCAGCCAAGAAAGATGGAGCGGGGAGCAGTACTTC.

As concerns this clonotype: A much larger clone differs by one base, so this may be a read error. The chain combines TRBV3-1 with TRBJ1-4; D gene unclear. The V gene lost 0 bases and the J gene lost 3 bases, with 8 bases spanning the gap. The CDR3 covers 15 residues. Germline CDR1 LGHDT, CDR2 YNNKEL (reference sequence). CDR3 DNA sequence: TGTGCCAGCAGCCAAGATTTGGGTCCTAATGAAAAACTGTTTTTT. Protein product: CASSQDLGPNEKLFF.

Worth noting for this clonotype: With a much larger clone just one base away, this may be a read error. This chain uses TRBV18 with TRBJ1-2, with D unclear. V lost 0 bases and J 0 bases, leaving 5 bases between the germline ends. Per germline, CDR1 KGHSH and CDR2 LQKENI. CDR3 size: 14 residues. This CDR3 is CASSPPTPNYGYTF. CDR3 coding DNA: TGTGCCAGCTCACCACCGACACCTAACTATGGCTACACCTTC.

This clonotype was seen ten or more times. The chain has TRBV11-2 and TRBJ2-1, with D unresolved. The CDR3 sequence is 12 residues long. Between the trimmed V and J ends, which lost 3 bases and 3 bases, there was a span of 3 bases. CDR1 SGHAT and CDR2 FQNNGV come from the germline V gene. The CDR3 nucleotides are TGTGCCAGCAGCTTTAACTACAATGAGCAGTTCTTC. It encodes CASSFNYNEQFF.

In this sample, this clonotype turned up many times. The rearrangement joins TRBV2 to TRBJ2-7; D may match TRBD1 or TRBD2 (5 bases each). Deletions cut 8 bases from V and 6 bases from J, with 17 bases between. The germline gives CDR1 SNHLY, CDR2 FYNNEI. The CDR3 consists of 13 residues. The CDR3 loop is CASGFRGEGEQYF. The CDR3 nucleotides are TGTGCCAGCGGCTTTAGGGGAGAGGGCGAGCAGTACTTC. Filled out from reference TRBV2 and TRBJ2-7, the complete variable domain reads EPEVTQTPSHQVTQMGQEVILRCVPISNHLYFYWYRQILGQKVEFLVSFYNNEISEKSEIFDDQFSVERPDGSNFTLKIRSTKLEDSAMYFCASGFRGEGEQYFGPGTRLTVT.

This clonotype came up many times. This sequence joins TRBV11-2 and TRBJ2-2, with TRBD2 identical over 13 bases. The CDR3 spans 17 residues. The germline CDR1 and CDR2 sequences are SGHAT and FQNNGV. With 7 bases clipped from V and 7 bases from J, the junction kept 12 bases outside the gene matches. The CDR3 nucleotides are TGTGCCAGCACTTCAACCGGGACTAGCGGGACAAGCGGGGAGCTGTTTTTT. This translates into CASTSTGTSGTSGELFF.

This clonotype was observed many times. The chain employs TRBV2 and TRBJ1-2; a weak D match, TRBD1 (5 bases). The CDR3 has 13 amino acids. The V end was cut by 4 bases, the J end by 7 bases, with 13 bases between. Germline V CDR1 and CDR2: SNHLY, FYNNEI. The CDR3 sequence: CASSATMGVGYTF. CDR3 coding DNA: TGTGCCAGCAGTGCTACGATGGGGGTTGGCTACACCTTC.

This clonotype was counted ten times or more. The chain recombines TRBV28 with TRBJ2-5, with D possibly being TRBD2 (5 bases). The CDR3 covers 15 residues. The V end lost 2 bases, the J end lost 4 bases, and 14 bases lay between the germline ends. Germline assignment: CDR1 MDHEN and CDR2 SYDVKM. The CDR3 region is CASSLDTRGLETQYF. CDR3 DNA sequence: TGTGCCAGCAGTTTAGACACCCGAGGGTTAGAGACCCAGTACTTC.

The chain combines TRBV7-2 with TRBJ1-4; 10 bases map to TRBD1. J gave up 3 bases and V 7 bases, and 2 bases lay outside the gene matches. Germline V gene data show CDR1 as SGHTA and CDR2 as FQGNSA. The CDR3 covers 14 residues. CDR3 sequence: CASTGQGANEKLFF. The CDR3 bases are TGTGCCAGCACCGGACAGGGGGCTAATGAAAAACTGTTTTTT.

As concerns this clonotype: A much larger clone is a single base away; this may be a read error. The chain couples TRBV28 to TRBJ2-1; tentatively, D is TRBD1 (6 bases). Germline V gene sequence: CDR1 MDHEN, CDR2 SYDVKM. The CDR3 is 16 amino acids. This CDR3 reads CASPPFTGKDYNEQLF. CDR3 sequence (DNA): TGTGCCAGCCCCCCATTTACAGGGAAAGACTACAATGAGCAGTTATTC.

In its sample, this clonotype was seen many times. The chain couples TRBV12-3 or TRBV12-4 to TRBJ2-7, with a tentative D call TRBD2 (6 bases). The germline V and J ends were trimmed by 5 bases and 7 bases, with 21 bases remaining between them. CDR3 length equals 15 residues. CDR3 sequence (DNA): TGTGCCAGCAGTACCCGGGGGACGGGGACGTGGGAGCAGTACTTC. This gives the protein CASSTRGTGTWEQYF.